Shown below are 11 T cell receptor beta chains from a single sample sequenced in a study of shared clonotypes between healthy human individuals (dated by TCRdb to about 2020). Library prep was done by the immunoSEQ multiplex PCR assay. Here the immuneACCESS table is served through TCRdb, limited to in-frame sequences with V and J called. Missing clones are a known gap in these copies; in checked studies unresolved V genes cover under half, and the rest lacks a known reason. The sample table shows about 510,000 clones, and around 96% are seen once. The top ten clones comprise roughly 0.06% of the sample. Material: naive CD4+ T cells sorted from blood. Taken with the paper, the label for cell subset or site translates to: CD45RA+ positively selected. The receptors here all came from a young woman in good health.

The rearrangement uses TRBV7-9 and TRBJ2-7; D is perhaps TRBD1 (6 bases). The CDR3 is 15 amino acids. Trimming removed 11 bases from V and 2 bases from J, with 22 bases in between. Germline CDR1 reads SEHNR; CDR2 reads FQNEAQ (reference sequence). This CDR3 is CALHPNREKAYEQYF. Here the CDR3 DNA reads TGTGCCCTCCACCCCAACAGGGAAAAAGCCTACGAGCAGTACTTC.

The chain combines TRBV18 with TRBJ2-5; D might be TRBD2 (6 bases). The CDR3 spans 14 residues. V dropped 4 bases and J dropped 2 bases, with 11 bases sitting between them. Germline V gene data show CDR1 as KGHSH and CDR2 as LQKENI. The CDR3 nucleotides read TGTGCCAGCTCACGGACTACGATGCAAGAGACCCAGTACTTC. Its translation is CASSRTTMQETQYF.

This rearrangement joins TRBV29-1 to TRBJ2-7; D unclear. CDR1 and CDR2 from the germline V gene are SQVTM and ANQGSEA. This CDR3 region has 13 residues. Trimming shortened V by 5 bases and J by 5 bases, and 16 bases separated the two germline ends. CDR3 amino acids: CSVPRVGSHEQYF. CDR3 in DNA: TGCAGCGTTCCCCGGGTTGGTAGTCACGAGCAGTACTTC.

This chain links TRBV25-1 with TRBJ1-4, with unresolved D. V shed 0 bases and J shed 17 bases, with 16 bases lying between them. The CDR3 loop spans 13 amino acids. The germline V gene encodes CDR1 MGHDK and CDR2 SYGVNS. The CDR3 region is CASSEYTGSMTFF. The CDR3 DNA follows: TGTGCCAGCAGTGAATATACGGGCTCCATGACCTTTTTT.

CDR3 in amino acids: CASSPGGQDNNQPQHF. In nucleotides, the CDR3 is TGTGCCAGCTCACCAGGGGGACAGGATAACAATCAGCCCCAGCATTTT. This chain uses TRBV18 with TRBJ1-5; 8 positions agree with TRBD1. The CDR3 sequence is 16 residues long. J lost 3 bases, V lost 2 bases, and 6 bases had no gene match. Germline CDR1 KGHSH, CDR2 LQKENI.

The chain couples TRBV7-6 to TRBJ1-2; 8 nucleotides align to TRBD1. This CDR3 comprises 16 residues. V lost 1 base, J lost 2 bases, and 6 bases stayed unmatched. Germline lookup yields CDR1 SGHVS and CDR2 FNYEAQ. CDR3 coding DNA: TGTGCCAGCAGCTTAGGGCAGGGACAGGCGAACTATGGCTACACCTTC. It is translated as CASSLGQGQANYGYTF.

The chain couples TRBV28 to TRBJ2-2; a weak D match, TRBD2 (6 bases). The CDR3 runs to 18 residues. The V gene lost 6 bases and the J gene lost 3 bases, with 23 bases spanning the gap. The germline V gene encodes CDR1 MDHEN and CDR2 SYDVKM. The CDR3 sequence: CASRMNLLAGRDTGELFF. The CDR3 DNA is TGTGCCAGCAGGATGAATTTACTAGCAGGGAGAGACACCGGGGAGCTGTTTTTT.

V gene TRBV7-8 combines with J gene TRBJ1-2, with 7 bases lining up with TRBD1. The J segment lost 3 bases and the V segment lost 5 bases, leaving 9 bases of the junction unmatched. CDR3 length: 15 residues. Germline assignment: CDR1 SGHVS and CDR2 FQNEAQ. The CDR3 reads CASSPSGTVHYGYTF. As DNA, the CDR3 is TGTGCCAGCAGCCCCTCCGGGACAGTGCACTATGGCTACACCTTC.

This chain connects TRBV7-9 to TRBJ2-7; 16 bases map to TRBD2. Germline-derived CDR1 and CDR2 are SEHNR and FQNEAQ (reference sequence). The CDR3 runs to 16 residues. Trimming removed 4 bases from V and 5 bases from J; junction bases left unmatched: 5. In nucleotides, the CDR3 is TGTGCCAGCAGCTCGGGACTAGCGGGAGGGTTTGACGAGCAGTACTTC. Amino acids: CASSSGLAGGFDEQYF.

The DNA for the CDR3 is TGCGCCAGCAGCCAAAGCGGGGCAAGCACTGAAGCTTTCTTT. It yields the protein CASSQSGASTEAFF. The chain has TRBV5-1 and TRBJ1-1, with D possibly being TRBD1 (5 bases). Trimming pared 4 bases from V and 4 bases from J, leaving 14 bases between. This CDR3 spans 14 amino acids. Germline-derived CDR1 and CDR2 are SGHRS and YFSETQ.

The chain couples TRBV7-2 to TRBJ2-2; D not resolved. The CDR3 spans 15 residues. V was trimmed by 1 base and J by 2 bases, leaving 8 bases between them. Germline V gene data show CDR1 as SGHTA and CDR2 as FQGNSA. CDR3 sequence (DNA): TGTGCCAGCAGCTTAGGTCAGATTAACACCGGGGAGCTGTTTTTT. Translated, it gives CASSLGQINTGELFF.